These 12 T cell receptor beta chains originate from one sample sequenced in a study of early stage breast cancer tumors. TCRdb's copy holds only in-frame clones and misses some; the assay was immunoSEQ multiplex PCR. The sample carries about 36,000 clones, over 65% recorded once. Sequencing was done on a sample of blood. The receptors stem from a person between 60 and 69 years old with breast cancer.

By sample fraction, this clone is large. V usage is TRBV10-3 and J usage is TRBJ1-5; 10 bases align to TRBD1. With 11 bases clipped from V and 3 bases from J, the junction kept 7 bases outside the gene matches. The CDR3 covers 14 residues. Germline CDR1 ENHRY, CDR2 SYGVKD. DNA for the CDR3: TGTGCCGCAGGGACAGGGGACGCCAATCAGCCCCAGCATTTT. Translation: CAAGTGDANQPQHF.

The chain uses TRBV6-1 and TRBJ1-1; no clear D gene. The length of the CDR3 is 13 residues. Germline loops: CDR1 MNHNS, CDR2 SASEGT. Trimming removed 6 bases at V and 7 bases at J, with 15 bases between. The CDR3 DNA reads as TGTGCCAGCAGCGCTACCCCGGCGGTTGAAGCTTTCTTT. It is translated as CASSATPAVEAFF.

The chain employs TRBV7-9 and TRBJ1-3; 9 bases map to TRBD1. J lost 7 bases, V lost 3 bases, and 7 bases had no gene match. Per germline, CDR1 SEHNR and CDR2 FQNEAQ (reference sequence). The CDR3 is 15 amino acids. CDR3 sequence: CASSLGGQGGNTIYF. DNA of the CDR3: TGTGCCAGCAGCTTGGGGGGACAGGGAGGGAACACCATATATTTT.

The genes are TRBV19 and TRBJ1-4; possibly TRBD1 for D (5 bases). The CDR3 is 16 amino acids. V lost 2 bases to trimming and J lost 4 bases, with 14 bases between them. Germline V gives CDR1 LNHDA, CDR2 SQIVND (reference sequence). The CDR3 DNA sequence: TGTGCCAGTAGTATATCCCAGGGACTGGTTAATGAAAAACTGTTTTTT. Amino acid sequence: CASSISQGLVNEKLFF.

The genes are TRBV2 and TRBJ1-5; D is unclear. The CDR3 is 14 residues long. With 5 bases removed from V and 11 bases from J, the gap between germline ends came to 19 bases. Germline CDR1 reads SNHLY; CDR2 reads FYNNEI. CDR3 amino acids: CASSSGPFSASQHF. As DNA, the CDR3 is TGTGCCAGCAGTTCCGGCCCCTTTAGCGCGTCCCAGCATTTT.

This chain joins TRBV5-1 and TRBJ2-5; D gene ambiguous. The CDR3 loop spans 14 amino acids. CDR1 and CDR2 (germline): SGHRS, YFSETQ. Between the trimmed V and J ends, which lost 4 bases and 5 bases, there was a span of 15 bases. The CDR3 loop is CASSVKDGRETQYF. The CDR3 nucleotides are TGCGCCAGCAGCGTCAAGGACGGGCGGGAGACCCAGTACTTC.

CDR3 region: CAWQTNEQFF. CDR3 DNA sequence: TGTGCCTGGCAAACCAATGAGCAGTTCTTC. The genes are TRBV30 and TRBJ2-1; D is ambiguous. CDR3 length: 10 residues. Germline CDR1 reads GTSNPN; CDR2 reads SVGIG (reference sequence). Trimming shortened V by 5 bases and J by 6 bases, and 5 bases separated the two germline ends.

This clone was recorded a few times. This chain connects TRBV19 to TRBJ2-7; TRBD2 matches at 10 bases. V dropped 5 bases and J dropped 2; count of bases not matched to a gene: 3. The CDR3 loop spans 14 amino acids. Germline V gene lookup returns CDR1 LNHDA and CDR2 SQIVND (reference sequence). CDR3 DNA sequence: TGTGCCAGTAGTCCTAGCGGGAGCGCCTACGAGCAGTACTTC. It yields the protein CASSPSGSAYEQYF.

This rearrangement joins TRBV5-1 to TRBJ2-2; D possibly corresponds to TRBD1 (5 bases). CDR1 is SGHRS and CDR2 is YFSETQ in the germline V gene. The CDR3 is 14 amino acids. Trimming pared 0 bases from V and 7 bases from J, leaving 10 bases between. Here the CDR3 reads CASSLGGAGGELFF. CDR3 nucleotides: TGCGCCAGCAGCTTGGGTGGGGCTGGCGGGGAGCTGTTTTTT.

The J gene is TRBJ1-2, the V gene TRBV6-1; 7 nucleotides match TRBD1. V gave up 1 base and J gave up 5 bases; unmatched junction bases: 10. This CDR3 is 16 amino acids long. Germline values: CDR1 MNHNS, CDR2 SASEGT. The CDR3 sequence: CASSEEGAVLGYGYTF. The CDR3 nucleotides are TGTGCCAGCAGTGAAGAGGGGGCTGTGTTGGGATATGGCTACACCTTC.

J is TRBJ2-7 and V is TRBV7-8, with D possibly being TRBD2 (5 bases). The CDR3 loop spans 12 amino acids. Germline V lookup: CDR1 SGHVS, CDR2 FQNEAQ. V was pared by 1 base and J by 7 bases, with 8 bases between. DNA for the CDR3: TGTGCCAGCAGCTTAGGGACGGGGGAGCAGTACTTC. Translating gives CASSLGTGEQYF.

V usage is TRBV7-2 and J usage is TRBJ1-1; 9 bases map to TRBD1. Losses at the gene ends were 5 bases for V and 4 bases for J; bases not matched to a gene: 8. From germline, CDR1 is SGHTA and CDR2 FQGNSA. CDR3 length: 15 residues. CDR3 sequence: CASSRKQGAITEAFF. The CDR3 nucleotides read TGTGCCAGCAGCCGGAAACAGGGGGCGATCACTGAAGCTTTCTTT.